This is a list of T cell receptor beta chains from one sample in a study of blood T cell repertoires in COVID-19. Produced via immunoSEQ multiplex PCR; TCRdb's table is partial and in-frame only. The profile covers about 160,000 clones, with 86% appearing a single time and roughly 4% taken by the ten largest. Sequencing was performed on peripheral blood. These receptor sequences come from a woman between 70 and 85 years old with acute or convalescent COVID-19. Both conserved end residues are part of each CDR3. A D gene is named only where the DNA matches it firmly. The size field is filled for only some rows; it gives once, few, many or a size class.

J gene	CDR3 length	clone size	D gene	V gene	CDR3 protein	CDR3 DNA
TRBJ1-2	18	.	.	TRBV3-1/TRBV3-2	CASSQEGLFGGFSYGYTF	TGTGCCAGCAGCCAAGAAGGGCTTTTCGGAGGCTTTTCCTATGGCTACACCTTC
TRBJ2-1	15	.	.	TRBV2	CASSDSGHFVFEQFF	TGTGCCAGCAGTGATAGCGGACATTTTGTATTTGAGCAGTTCTTC
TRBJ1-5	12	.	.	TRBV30	CAWNSHNQPQHF	TGTGCCTGGAATAGCCACAATCAGCCCCAGCATTTT
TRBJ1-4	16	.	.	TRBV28	CASEASRGSSNEKLFF	TGTGCCAGCGAAGCTTCAAGGGGCAGCTCTAATGAAAAACTGTTTTTT
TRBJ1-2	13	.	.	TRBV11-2	CASSFGVQYGYTF	TGTGCCAGCAGCTTCGGGGTTCAATATGGCTACACCTTC
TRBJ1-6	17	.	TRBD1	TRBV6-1	CASSGTGGKIIGSPLHF	TGTGCCAGCAGTGGGACAGGGGGAAAGATAATCGGCTCACCCCTCCACTTT
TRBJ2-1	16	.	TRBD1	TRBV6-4	CASSDLDRAPYNEQFF	TGTGCCAGCAGTGACCTTGACAGGGCTCCCTACAATGAGCAGTTCTTC
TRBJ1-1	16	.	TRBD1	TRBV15	CATSRGDRVEDTEAFF	TGTGCCACCAGCAGAGGAGACAGGGTGGAGGACACTGAAGCTTTCTTT
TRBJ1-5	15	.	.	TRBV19	CASSIETGRRQPQHF	TGTGCCAGTAGTATCGAAACAGGGCGGCGGCAGCCCCAGCATTTT
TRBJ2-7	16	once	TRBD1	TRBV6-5	CASSYLQGAGPYEQYF	TGTGCCAGCAGTTACTTACAGGGGGCTGGGCCCTACGAGCAGTACTTC
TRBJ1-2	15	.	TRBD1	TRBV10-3	CAIRDTWTGSRGYTF	TGTGCCATCAGGGACACGTGGACAGGCTCGAGAGGCTACACCTTC
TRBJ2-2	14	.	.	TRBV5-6	CASSLGLNTGELFF	TGTGCCAGCAGCTTGGGACTGAACACCGGGGAGCTGTTTTTT
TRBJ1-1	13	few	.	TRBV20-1	CSASPGHYTEAFF	TGCAGTGCTAGTCCGGGACACTACACTGAAGCTTTCTTT
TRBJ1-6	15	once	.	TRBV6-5	CASSQRTADSSPLHF	TGTGCCAGCAGTCAAAGGACAGCAGACAGTTCACCCCTCCACTTT
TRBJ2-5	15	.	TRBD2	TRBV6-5	CASRATGTRYATQYF	TGTGCCAGCAGGGCAACCGGGACTAGATACGCGACCCAGTACTTC
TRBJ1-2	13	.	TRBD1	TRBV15	CATSDRVGYGYTF	TGTGCCACCAGCGACAGGGTCGGCTATGGCTACACCTTC
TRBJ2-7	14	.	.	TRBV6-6	CASSPRTVKYEQYF	TGTGCCAGCAGCCCCCGGACAGTGAAATACGAGCAGTACTTC
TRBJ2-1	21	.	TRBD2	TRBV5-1	CASSFPGSTSGGARSYNEQFF	TGCGCCAGCAGCTTCCCAGGATCGACTAGCGGGGGGGCCAGGTCCTACAATGAGCAGTTCTTC
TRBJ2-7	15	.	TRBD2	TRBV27	CASSELAGGPYEQYF	TGTGCCAGCAGCGAACTAGCGGGAGGGCCCTACGAGCAGTACTTC
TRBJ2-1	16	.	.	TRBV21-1	CASSKKLAGADDEQFF	TGTGCCAGCAGCAAAAAACTAGCGGGAGCAGACGATGAGCAGTTCTTC
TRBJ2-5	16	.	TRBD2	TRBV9	CASSVGNSGRQETQYF	TGTGCCAGCAGCGTAGGGAATAGCGGGAGGCAAGAGACCCAGTACTTC
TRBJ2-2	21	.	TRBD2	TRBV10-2	CASSAKTGWTSGRYDTGELFF	TGCGCCAGCAGCGCTAAGACAGGGTGGACTAGCGGGAGGTATGACACCGGGGAGCTGTTTTTT
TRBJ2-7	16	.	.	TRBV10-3	CAISDGETGRTYEQYF	TGTGCCATCAGTGATGGGGAGACAGGTCGCACCTACGAGCAGTACTTC
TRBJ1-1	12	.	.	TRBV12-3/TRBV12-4	CASRPENTEAFF	TGTGCCAGCAGACCAGAGAACACTGAAGCTTTCTTT
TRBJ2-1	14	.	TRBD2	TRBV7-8	CASSHSSGRAEQFF	TGTGCCAGCAGCCACTCTAGCGGGAGGGCTGAGCAGTTCTTC
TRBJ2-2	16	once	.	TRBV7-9	CASSLARGANTGELFF	TGTGCCAGCAGCTTAGCGCGCGGGGCGAACACCGGGGAGCTGTTTTTT
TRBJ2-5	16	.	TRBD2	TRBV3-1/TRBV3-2	CASSYLAGARQETQYF	TGTGCCAGCAGCTACTTAGCGGGGGCGCGACAAGAGACCCAGTACTTC
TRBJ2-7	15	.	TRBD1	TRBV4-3	CASSQETGGSYEQYF	TGCGCCAGCAGCCAAGAGACAGGGGGCTCCTACGAGCAGTACTTC
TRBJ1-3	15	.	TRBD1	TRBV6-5	CASSPRQGAGNTIYF	TGTGCCAGCAGCCCCCGACAGGGAGCGGGAAACACCATATATTTT
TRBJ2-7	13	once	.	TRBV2	CASGTPGGYEQYF	TGTGCCAGCGGGACTCCAGGAGGCTACGAGCAGTACTTC
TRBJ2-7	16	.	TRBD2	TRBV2	CASSEEVLAGTYEQYF	TGTGCCAGCAGTGAAGAGGTACTAGCGGGGACCTACGAGCAGTACTTC
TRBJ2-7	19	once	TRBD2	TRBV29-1	CSVGLSGGGLQTSTYEQYF	TGCAGCGTTGGTCTCTCTGGCGGGGGTTTACAGACCTCTACCTACGAGCAGTACTTC
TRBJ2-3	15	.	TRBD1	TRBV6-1	CASSEIQGGTDTQYF	TGTGCCAGCAGTGAGATACAGGGGGGCACAGATACGCAGTATTTT
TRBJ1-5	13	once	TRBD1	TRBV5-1	CASSLEGQQPQHF	TGCGCCAGCAGCTTGGAGGGACAGCAGCCCCAGCATTTT
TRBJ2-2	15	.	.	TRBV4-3	CASSQDPTNTGELFF	TGCGCCAGCAGCCAAGATCCCACAAACACCGGGGAGCTGTTTTTT
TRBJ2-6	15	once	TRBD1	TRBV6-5	CASSTGGTGANVLTF	TGTGCCAGCAGTACAGGGGGAACTGGGGCCAACGTCCTGACTTTC
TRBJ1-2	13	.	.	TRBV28	CASSTTDPRGYTF	TGTGCCAGCAGTACCACTGATCCGCGGGGCTACACCTTC
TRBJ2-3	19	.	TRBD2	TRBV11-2	CASSLGSSGRVDFTDTQYF	TGTGCCAGCAGCTTAGGGTCGAGCGGGAGGGTGGATTTTACAGATACGCAGTATTTT
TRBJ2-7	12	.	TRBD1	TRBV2	CASKDRVYEQYF	TGTGCCAGCAAGGACAGGGTCTACGAGCAGTACTTC
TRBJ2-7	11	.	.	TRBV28	CASSTAYEQYF	TGTGCCAGCAGTACTGCCTACGAGCAGTACTTC
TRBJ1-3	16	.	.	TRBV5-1	CASSTWDSISGNTIYF	TGCGCCAGCAGCACGTGGGACTCCATCTCTGGAAACACCATATATTTT
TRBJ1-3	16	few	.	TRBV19	CASGSTTRSSGNTIYF	TGTGCCAGTGGGAGCACGACAAGATCCTCTGGAAACACCATATATTTT